Sequencing of this TCR beta chain was carried out in a study of T cell repertoires in cytomegalovirus infection. Looking at the study overall: Public signatures in TCR beta pointed to CMV infection and matching HLA type. Findings of the study overall: Carriers of CMV plus the relevant HLA were identified by cumulative public TCR beta family frequency.

This clonotype has only a few counts. Its antigen is not identified. TCRdb re-called the reads through MiXCR, storing one row per CDR3 protein. The sample yields 95,000 to 150,000 distinct CDR3 sequences, over 30% seen once. The CDR3 is 15 amino acids. CDR1 is MNHNS, CDR2 SASEGT, per germline. The V end lost 2 bases, the J end lost 6 bases, and 15 bases lay between the germline ends. The receptor was isolated from a human donor in good health (CMV status not recorded). Some clones in this sample may be carry-over from other donors' samples. Sequencing was performed on CD8+ T cells from cultured PBMCs, taken from culture after CMV antigen stimulation. The rearrangement joins TRBV6-1 to TRBJ2-3; no firm D call. The CDR3: CASSETQILADTQYF. In nucleotides, the CDR3 is TGTGCCAGCAGTGAAACTCAAATTCTCGCGGATACGCAGTATTTT.